These 5 T cell receptor beta chains share one sample of origin, sequenced in a study of blood T cell repertoires in COVID-19. The assay was immunoSEQ multiplex PCR, and TCRdb's table has in-frame clones only and misses some. The sample lists 300,000 to 450,000 clones, more than 75% seen once, with 1% in the top ten. Sequencing was done on a sample of PBMCs or T cells enriched from blood (not recorded which). These receptors all come from a woman in her 30s who had recovered from COVID-19.

This chain uses TRBV6-2 or TRBV6-3 with TRBJ2-2; no clear D gene. Germline V CDR1 and CDR2: MNHEY, SVGEGT. The CDR3 spans 12 residues. Trimming stripped 6 bases from V and 2 bases from J, with 4 bases between. CDR3 in DNA: TGTGCCAGCAGCTCAAACACCGGGGAGCTGTTTTTT. As protein: CASSSNTGELFF.

The chain carries TRBV13 and TRBJ1-1; 8 bases map to TRBD1. The J segment lost 10 bases and the V segment lost 5 bases, leaving 12 bases of the junction unmatched. This CDR3 is 14 amino acids long. The V gene's germline CDR1 is PRHDT and CDR2 FYEKMQ (reference sequence). DNA of the CDR3: TGTGCCAGCAGCGAATGGACAGGGCCTCGAGGAGCTTTCTTT. This codes for CASSEWTGPRGAFF.

V is TRBV28 and J is TRBJ2-7; 8 bases map to TRBD2. V was pared by 7 bases and J by 4 bases, with 9 bases of the junction left unmatched. Germline CDR1 is MDHEN and CDR2 is SYDVKM. The CDR3 extends over 14 amino acids. CDR3 nucleotides: TGTGCCAGCAAAACCGGGACTAGACTTTACGAGCAGTACTTC. It specifies CASKTGTRLYEQYF.

The V call is TRBV9, the J call TRBJ1-2; weak D call: TRBD1 (5 bases). This CDR3 has 14 residues. Trimming removed 3 bases from V and 2 bases from J, with 11 bases in between. Germline values: CDR1 SGDLS, CDR2 YYNGEE. The CDR3 loop reads CASSEQVRNYGYTF. Here the CDR3 DNA reads TGTGCCAGCAGCGAACAGGTTAGGAACTATGGCTACACCTTC.

CDR3 in amino acids: CASSQSLPLAGPNTGELFF. The DNA for the CDR3 is TGCGCCAGCAGTCAATCTCTCCCTCTAGCGGGGCCGAACACCGGGGAGCTGTTTTTT. V gene TRBV23-1 combines with J gene TRBJ2-2; 9 positions match TRBD2. TRBV23-1 is an open reading frame whose function is uncertain. The CDR3 is 19 amino acids. V shed 0 bases, J shed 0 bases, and the junction held 8 bases outside the gene matches.